One sample yielded the 31 T cell receptor beta chains listed below, sequenced in a study of response to subunit inactivated influenza vaccine. MiXCR, run by TCRdb on the RT-PCR reads, gives a single entry per CDR3 protein. This sample has 750,000 to 850,000 distinct CDR3 sequences, with less than 20% found just once. Material: PBMCs from blood, obtained 5 days after vaccination. These TCRs come from a man aged 45-60 years who received an inactivated influenza vaccine.

There are a few counts of this clonotype. V gene TRBV7-6 combines with J gene TRBJ1-1, with TRBD1 as a possible D gene (6 bases). Trimming left V 2 bases short and J 10 bases short, with 17 bases between. The CDR3 is made up of 14 amino acids. The germline gives CDR1 SGHVS, CDR2 FNYEAQ. Here the CDR3 reads CASSLSRQDSLAFF. CDR3 nucleotides: TGTGCCAGCAGCTTATCCCGTCAGGACAGTCTAGCTTTCTTT.

By share, this clonotype ranks as medium-sized. J is TRBJ2-7 and V is TRBV4-1; maybe TRBD1 (6 bases). Germline CDR1 and CDR2: MGHRA and YSYEKL. This CDR3 is 13 amino acids long. Trimming removed 1 base at V and 7 bases at J, with 11 bases between. In DNA, the CDR3 is TGCGCCAGCAGCCAAGTACAGGGTCAGGAGCAGTACTTC. Protein product: CASSQVQGQEQYF.

There are a few counts of this clonotype. The chain carries TRBV20-1 and TRBJ2-1, with no clear D. This CDR3 has 16 residues. V gave up 0 bases and J gave up 0 bases, with 12 bases separating them. Germline V gene sequence: CDR1 DFQATT, CDR2 SNEGSKA (reference sequence). The CDR3 spells CSARDPGGSSYNEQFF. The CDR3 nucleotides are TGCAGTGCTAGAGATCCCGGCGGCAGCTCCTACAATGAGCAGTTCTTC.

The chain carries TRBV7-3 and TRBJ1-1; 7 nucleotides agree with TRBD1. Germline lookup yields CDR1 SGHTA and CDR2 FQGTGA. V shed 5 bases, J shed 7 bases, and the junction held 7 bases outside the gene matches. This CDR3 is 13 amino acids long. CDR3 in amino acids: CASSQRQGSEAFF. The CDR3 DNA follows: TGTGCCAGCAGCCAAAGACAGGGAAGTGAAGCTTTCTTT.

There are a few counts of this clonotype. The chain uses TRBV4-3 and TRBJ2-7; D might be TRBD1 or TRBD2, each matching 5 bases. In germline, CDR1 is LGHNA, CDR2 YSLEER. V was cut by 3 bases and J by 6 bases, with 12 bases left in between. This CDR3 spans 13 amino acids. CDR3 residues: CASSHIGGFEQYF. The CDR3, as DNA: TGCGCCAGCAGCCACATTGGGGGATTCGAGCAGTACTTC.

The chain links TRBV7-9 to TRBJ2-2, with D unresolved. CDR3 length: 17 amino acids. Germline assignment: CDR1 SEHNR and CDR2 FQNEAQ (reference sequence). V shed 3 bases and J shed 0 bases, with 14 bases lying between them. The CDR3 nucleotides are TGTGCCAGCAGCTTGATAAGGCAGGCGACGAACACCGGGGAGCTGTTTTTT. Translating it yields CASSLIRQATNTGELFF.

The genes are TRBV6-5 and TRBJ2-3; TRBD1 matches at 7 bases. From germline, CDR1 is MNHEY and CDR2 SVGAGI. The V segment lost 2 bases and the J segment 4 bases; nucleotides outside the gene matches: 15. This CDR3 is built from 18 residues. DNA of the CDR3: TGTGCCAGCAGTTACACCCCGGGCAGGGGGAAAAATTCAGATACGCAGTATTTT. Amino acids: CASSYTPGRGKNSDTQYF.

This clonotype was detected a few times. The chain has TRBV3-1 and TRBJ2-7; maybe TRBD2 (5 bases). This CDR3 region has 13 residues. Germline V gives CDR1 LGHDT, CDR2 YNNKEL (reference sequence). Trimming shortened V by 2 bases and J by 6 bases, and 11 bases separated the two germline ends. CDR3 in DNA: TGTGCCAGCAGCCAATCACGAGGGCTCGAGCAGTACTTC. Translated, it gives CASSQSRGLEQYF.

The chain has TRBV20-1 and TRBJ2-7, with D perhaps TRBD1 or TRBD2 (6 bases each). Germline CDR1 reads DFQATT; CDR2 reads SNEGSKA (reference sequence). V lost 5 bases and J 0 bases, leaving 14 bases between the germline ends. This CDR3 has 14 amino acids. CDR3 DNA sequence: TGCAGTGCTGGCGGGACAACTAACTCCTACGAGCAGTACTTC. As protein: CSAGGTTNSYEQYF.

This clonotype was seen a few times. The chain links TRBV7-8 to TRBJ1-5, with D uncertain. The CDR3 consists of 17 residues. Trimming pared 1 base from V and 0 bases from J, leaving 13 bases between. Germline V gene lookup returns CDR1 SGHVS and CDR2 FQNEAQ. CDR3 DNA sequence: TGTGCCAGCAGCTTAGGTACAGCGGTTTATAGCAATCAGCCCCAGCATTTT. Protein product: CASSLGTAVYSNQPQHF.

This clonotype was counted only a few times. The chain has TRBV28 and TRBJ2-1, with D possibly TRBD2 on 6 matching bases. The CDR3 runs 16 residues. V lost 6 bases, J lost 2 bases, and 17 bases lay in between. CDR1 is MDHEN, CDR2 SYDVKM, per germline. The CDR3 reads CASSLGGAGAYNEQFF. CDR3 DNA sequence: TGTGCCAGCAGCCTAGGAGGGGCCGGCGCCTACAATGAGCAGTTCTTC.

This chain connects TRBV7-9 to TRBJ2-1, with 13 nucleotides matching TRBD2. The CDR3 runs 15 residues. Germline V gene sequence: CDR1 SEHNR, CDR2 FQNEAQ (reference sequence). After removal of 5 bases from V and 15 bases from J, the junction contained 13 bases not matched to a gene. The CDR3 bases are TGTGCCAGCAGCCCACCTTTGGGACTAGCGGGATATATGTTCTTC. Amino acid sequence: CASSPPLGLAGYMFF.

This clonotype came up many times. The chain combines TRBV25-1 with TRBJ2-1; D could derive from TRBD1 or TRBD2 (7 bases each). CDR1 and CDR2 from the germline V gene are MGHDK and SYGVNS. The CDR3 has 16 residues. Trimming pared 2 bases from V and 7 bases from J, leaving 18 bases between. Written as DNA, the CDR3 is TGTGCCAGCAGTGAACTCCTCAGGGGGGGGAGTAATGAGCAGTTCTTC. This translates into CASSELLRGGSNEQFF.

Here the CDR3 reads CASSPGTGEYF. CDR3 sequence (DNA): TGTGCCAGCAGTCCTGGGACAGGGGAGTACTTC. The J gene is TRBJ2-7, the V gene TRBV12-3 or TRBV12-4; 10 positions agree with TRBD1. CDR3 length: 11 amino acids. V lost 5 bases and J lost 11; bases outside the gene matches: 3.

This clonotype came up a few times. The genes are TRBV6-1 and TRBJ1-1, with TRBD1 identical over 9 bases. The germline V gene encodes CDR1 MNHNS and CDR2 SASEGT. J was trimmed by 1 base and V by 5 bases; bases with no gene match: 5. The CDR3 is 15 residues long. CDR3 region: CASSRDRAKNTEAFF. CDR3 in DNA: TGTGCCAGCAGTCGGGACAGGGCTAAGAACACTGAAGCTTTCTTT.

V is TRBV20-1 and J is TRBJ2-3; 10 nucleotides line up with TRBD2. With 5 bases clipped from V and 5 bases from J, the junction kept 4 bases outside the gene matches. Germline CDR1 reads DFQATT; CDR2 reads SNEGSKA (reference sequence). The CDR3 sequence is 13 residues long. The CDR3 protein is CSAALAGQDTQYF. CDR3 nucleotide sequence: TGCAGTGCTGCACTAGCGGGACAAGATACGCAGTATTTT.

The rearrangement uses TRBV20-1 and TRBJ2-3; 15 bases map to TRBD2. The germline V gene has CDR1 DFQATT and CDR2 SNEGSKA (reference sequence). CDR3 length equals 16 residues. The J segment lost 6 bases and the V segment lost 5 bases, leaving 9 bases of the junction unmatched. Here the CDR3 reads CSAGIRTSGRVDTQYF. CDR3 bases: TGCAGTGCTGGAATCAGGACTAGCGGGAGGGTGGATACGCAGTATTTT.

This clonotype came up a few times. This chain uses TRBV6-1 with TRBJ1-2, with a tentative D call TRBD1 (5 bases). This CDR3 has 16 amino acids. V dropped 5 bases and J dropped 4 bases, with 20 bases sitting between them. Germline V gene sequence: CDR1 MNHNS, CDR2 SASEGT. In nucleotides, the CDR3 is TGTGCCAGCAGTCCCTCCCGACTCGACAGAACCTATGGCTACACCTTC. Its protein is CASSPSRLDRTYGYTF.

The chain has TRBV20-1 and TRBJ2-1; TRBD2 might be the D (5 bases). The CDR3 loop spans 17 amino acids. Trimming stripped 6 bases from V and 5 bases from J, with 26 bases between. Per the germline V gene, CDR1 is DFQATT and CDR2 is SNEGSKA (reference sequence). In DNA form, the CDR3 reads TGCAGTGCAAAGCTACTCCGGGATTACCAGACGCACAATGAGCAGTTCTTC. Translated: CSAKLLRDYQTHNEQFF.

This clonotype was detected only a few times. This chain joins TRBV7-2 and TRBJ2-5, with 8 bases matching TRBD2. The germline CDR1 and CDR2 sequences are SGHTA and FQGNSA. CDR3 length: 16 residues. The V segment lost 2 bases and the J segment 0 bases; nucleotides outside the gene matches: 5. The CDR3 sequence: CASSLWRGAYQETQYF. CDR3 nucleotides: TGTGCCAGCAGCTTATGGCGGGGGGCGTACCAAGAGACCCAGTACTTC.

This clonotype was seen more than once but under ten times. The chain uses TRBV5-1 and TRBJ1-6; TRBD1 agrees at 10 bases. The V segment lost 0 bases and the J segment 6 bases; nucleotides outside the gene matches: 3. Germline V CDR1 and CDR2: SGHRS, YFSETQ. The CDR3 has 16 residues. Written as DNA, the CDR3 is TGCGCCAGCAGCTTGGCAGGACAGGGGGTTAATTCACCCCTCCACTTT. As protein: CASSLAGQGVNSPLHF.

This clonotype was found a few times. V is TRBV30 and J is TRBJ1-1; D perhaps matches TRBD1 (5 bases). CDR1 and CDR2 (germline): GTSNPN, SVGIG (reference sequence). V was cut by 5 bases and J by 7 bases, with 11 bases left in between. The CDR3 has 11 amino acids. The CDR3 DNA follows: TGTGCCTGGGAGTGGGGGGGTGAAGCTTTCTTT. Translation gives CAWEWGGEAFF.

Of note for this clonotype: Sequence at one end of the junction differs from germline and may be a read error. The genes are TRBV7-7 and TRBJ2-1; TRBD2 is a possible D gene (7 bases). The germline V gene has CDR1 SSHAT and CDR2 FNYEAQ (reference sequence). This CDR3 spans 16 amino acids. The CDR3 sequence is CASSLVAGAISNEQFF. The CDR3 nucleotides read TGTGCTAGCAGCTTAGTGGCGGGGGCGATATCCAATGAGCAGTTCTTC.

The rearrangement joins TRBV5-1 to TRBJ2-3; D possibly matches TRBD1 or TRBD2 (5 bases each). The V end was cut by 5 bases, the J end by 0 bases, with 10 bases between. Germline loops: CDR1 SGHRS, CDR2 YFSETQ. CDR3 size: 14 residues. CDR3 sequence reads: CASRLWGSTDTQYF. The CDR3 DNA reads TGCGCCAGCAGACTGTGGGGGAGCACAGATACGCAGTATTTT.

J is TRBJ2-3 and V is TRBV20-1, with 11 bases identical to TRBD2. The CDR3 runs to 14 residues. CDR1 is DFQATT, CDR2 SNEGSKA, per germline (reference sequence). The V and J ends lost 2 bases and 4 bases, in that order; junction bases with no gene match: 2. This chain's CDR3 is CSARTSGGADTQYF. CDR3 nucleotides: TGCAGTGCTAGAACTAGCGGGGGCGCAGATACGCAGTATTTT.

This sequence joins TRBV12-3 or TRBV12-4 and TRBJ1-1; D is possibly TRBD1 (5 bases). This CDR3 spans 11 amino acids. Trimming pared 7 bases from V and 10 bases from J, leaving 13 bases between. CDR3 residues: CASTLGGVAFF. For the CDR3, the DNA is TGTGCCAGCACCCTGGGGGGTGTAGCTTTCTTT.

The chain joins TRBV25-1 to TRBJ1-4; 9 positions match TRBD1. Germline loops: CDR1 MGHDK, CDR2 SYGVNS. After removal of 4 bases from V and 7 bases from J, the junction contained 7 bases not matched to a gene. The CDR3 totals 15 residues. This chain's CDR3 is CASSGTGGLGEKLFF. CDR3 DNA sequence: TGTGCCAGCAGTGGCACAGGGGGCTTAGGTGAAAAACTGTTTTTT.

This chain links TRBV5-1 with TRBJ2-3; 8 positions agree with TRBD1. After removal of 0 bases from V and 5 bases from J, the junction contained 8 bases not matched to a gene. Germline lookup yields CDR1 SGHRS and CDR2 YFSETQ. The length of the CDR3 is 16 residues. The CDR3 DNA reads as TGCGCCAGCAGCTTGGAAGGCAGGGGGCGCGTAGATACGCAGTATTTT. Protein sequence: CASSLEGRGRVDTQYF.

This clonotype was seen a few times. V and J are TRBV5-1 and TRBJ2-7, with 10 bases that match TRBD2. Germline values: CDR1 SGHRS, CDR2 YFSETQ. Unmatched junction bases numbered 9, after V lost 4 bases and J lost 2 bases. This CDR3 has 16 residues. This CDR3 reads CASSTQPSGSPYEQYF. The CDR3, as DNA: TGCGCCAGCAGCACGCAACCTAGCGGGAGTCCCTACGAGCAGTACTTC.

This clonotype was recorded once. The chain has TRBV4-1 and TRBJ2-7; 7 nucleotides align to TRBD1. Looked up from germline, CDR1 is MGHRA and CDR2 is YSYEKL. The CDR3 is made up of 14 amino acids. With V trimmed by 3 bases and J by 3 bases, 5 bases remained unmatched. CDR3 DNA: TGCGCCAGCAGCCAGGCGACAGGGAACTACGAGCAGTACTTC. This gives the protein CASSQATGNYEQYF.

This chain uses TRBV20-1 with TRBJ2-2; D possibly corresponds to TRBD1 (6 bases). V was clipped by 4 bases and J by 6 bases, with 15 bases between them. CDR3 length equals 14 residues. Germline CDR1 DFQATT, CDR2 SNEGSKA (reference sequence). CDR3 coding DNA: TGCAGTGCTACCTCTAGGGGGTTTTCCGGGGAGCTGTTTTTT. Translation gives CSATSRGFSGELFF.